The entry below describes one T cell receptor beta chain. Its cognate antigen has yet to be identified. No base quality values were provided; no much bigger clone lies one nucleotide off. Sequencing of the TRB variable region was done with the immunoSEQ hsTCRB v3.0 assay at survey level resolution. A depth of roughly 35,000-55,000 T-cell genomes per sample was targeted for TRB sequencing. An Illumina MiSeq with a v3 150-cycle kit was used to sequence the pooled TRB libraries. In the source study's methods: Analysis of repertoires was carried out in R inside a reproducible Nextflow workflow spanning QC, data transformation and analysis. Custom analyses were implemented in LymphoSeq2, an R package for AIRR-Seq data exploration. After excluding a handful of samples that yielded fewer than 5000 total TRB sequences, some 180 HIV repertoires remained for analysis. Among the 188 retained HIV repertoires, about 59 were collected before ART initiation and fewer than 150 were collected after ART initiation. Each repertoire was downsampled to 5000 TRB nucleotide sequences, and summary statistics were averaged across 100 downsampling iterations. TRB sequences were retained for analysis only if CDR3 regions of at least seven amino acids were present. Diversity was measured with a Shannon entropy-derived clonality score and the Gini coefficient. In repertoire networks, the top 5000 CDR3 amino acid sequences were linked whenever an edit distance of one separated two sequences. For TRB CDR3 amino acid sequences, GLIPH2 was used to predict antigen specificity groups and MHC restriction. To flag known CMV, EBV, HIV or tissue antigen associations, CDR3 amino acid sequences were matched against VDJdb and McPAS-TCR. Pre-ART, post-ART and control groups were compared with Wilcoxon signed-rank tests and Holm-Bonferroni correction. What TCRdb holds here is the immuneACCESS table cut down to in-frame rearrangements. Part of the clones is not present; checked against another copy, under half of the missing clones reflect an unresolved V gene, and the others are unexplained. That table is the source of V, J and clone size, and D and trimming were worked out from the DNA. The sample table holds around 23,000 clones, of which 82% were seen once. 5% of the sample belongs to the ten largest clones.

The sample belongs to a study of long-term antiretroviral therapy in people with HIV (dated by TCRdb to 2022 to 2024). With regard to the full study: The earliest samples were collected roughly a decade before the 2015 WHO recommendation for immediate ART, at a time when ART was usually postponed until CD4 counts fell. Test extractions of a monoclonal T-cell line alongside a few dozen polyclonal samples showed no cross-contamination during QIAcube processing. Whether ART initiation and durable HIV suppression were associated with changes in peripheral blood TRB repertoire composition and diversity was tested in a retrospective serial study. Of the 25 to 30 participants with HIV, approximately ten were female. From a few dozen adults with confirmed HIV infection, the cohort provided around 180 cryopreserved PBMC samples, gathered serially across a mean of approximately six years (range 1-12). Overall study results and their limits: The samples span the years 2004 to 2017, and the ART regimens used at that time may not be as effective as current regimens. HIV repertoires had narrower CDR3 length ranges than controls, and the network structure suggested an antigen-experienced repertoire that shifted only slightly toward naive after ART. Because pre-ART samples had limited cell numbers, unsorted PBMC were profiled rather than sorted CD4+ and CD8+ T cells. Owing to limited PBMC availability, only the TCR beta chain was sequenced, without alpha chain pairing. At every time point, the repertoire was dominated by expanded TRB clones first identified before ART initiation, although this dominance fluctuated and, in many PLHIV, declined after ART. Starting ART was linked to a significant rise in TRB diversity, yet even with long-term ART the diversity remained significantly lower than in transplant donor controls. Inferences about post-ART repertoire changes were limited because no data were available on ART adherence, viral resistance or therapy changes.

To be included, a participant needed at least one PBMC sample from before ART initiation plus at least two post-ART samples. All participants with HIV were treated in the United States of America. Before DNA extraction, cryopreserved samples containing about 1-10 million PBMC were thawed and washed. At the time of the earliest PBMC sample for each participant with HIV, ages ranged from 23 to 54 years. Per participant, PBMC samples came from 1-4 timepoints prior to ART initiation and 2-8 timepoints following ART initiation, for a median of 7 samples. For every participant, serial HIV viral load, CD4+ T-cell count, ART history and demographic data were obtained. Genomic DNA was extracted from unsorted PBMC with a Qiagen kit on a QIAcube, with processing performed in batches of 12 samples. Sequences MDHEN (CDR1) and SYDVKM (CDR2) are obtained from the germline V gene. V is pruned by 3 bases and J by 0 bases, leaving 2 bases of the junction without a gene match. CDR3 length: 15 amino acids, cysteine to phenylalanine. Only the CDR3 DNA is retained, 45 bases long and in frame from the first base.

This chain joins TRBV28 to TRBJ2-7, and TRBD2 matches 10 of the central bases. Sequencing used unsorted PBMCs, obtained 0.3 years after starting antiretroviral therapy. The TCR comes from a man aged 50 to 60 with HIV. The DNA reads TGTGCCAGCAGTTTCACTAGCGGGAACTCCTACGAGCAGTACTTC. The resulting protein is CASSFTSGNSYEQYF.